Following are 5 T cell receptor beta chains from one sample sequenced in a study of persistence of HIV-infected CD4 T cells. The libraries were made with immunoSEQ version 4 in survey mode. Repertoires were generated with immunoSEQ multiplex PCR, while TCRdb's copy carries only in-frame clones and drops some. Here the sample spans 30,000 to 45,000 clones, more than 75% being singletons. The stimulus was an HIV-1 Gag 15-mer peptide pool, roughly 1 ug/peptide/mL. CD40L-negative CD69-negative CD45RO-high memory CD4+ T cells were sorted as populations depleted of antigen-responding cells. Antigen specificity for these receptors is unknown. The sequenced sample was cultured CD4+ T cells from PBMCs, obtained from a patient who received antiretroviral therapy. The receptors stem from an adult with HIV. The donor label of this sample is uncertain.

The chain combines TRBV5-1 with TRBJ2-7; 9 nucleotides align to TRBD2. V shed 0 bases, J shed 6 bases, and the junction held 7 bases outside the gene matches. The germline V gene has CDR1 SGHRS and CDR2 YFSETQ. This CDR3 is built from 15 residues. CDR3 sequence (DNA): TGCGCCAGCAGCTTGGGCGGCGGGGGGGCCGGCGAGCAGTACTTC. Its translation: CASSLGGGGAGEQYF. Full variable domain (outside the CDR3, taken from reference TRBV5-1 and TRBJ2-7): KAGVTQTPRYLIKTRGQQVTLSCSPISGHRSVSWYQQTPGQGLQFLFEYFSETQRNKGNFPGRFSGRQFSNSRSEMNVSTLELGDSALYLCASSLGGGGAGEQYFGPGTRLTVT.

The rearrangement uses TRBV3-1 (or the pseudogene TRBV3-2) and TRBJ2-1; TRBD2 matches 9 bases. Germline values: CDR1 LGHDT, CDR2 YNNKEL (reference sequence). The trim removed 1 base at V and 4 bases at J, leaving 5 bases unmatched. The CDR3 spans 16 residues. CDR3 sequence: CASSQGSAGGYNEQFF. The CDR3 region has the DNA TGTGCCAGCAGCCAAGGATCAGCGGGGGGTTACAATGAGCAGTTCTTC.

This clone has just one count. V usage is TRBV2 and J usage is TRBJ2-3; TRBD2 agrees at 9 bases. CDR1 is SNHLY and CDR2 is FYNNEI in the germline V gene. Trimming at V came to 6 bases and at J to 3 bases, leaving 10 bases not matched to a gene. CDR3 length: 16 residues. DNA for the CDR3: TGTGCCAGCAGGGGGCGCGGGACTAGCCGAACAGATACGCAGTATTTT. Its translation: CASRGRGTSRTDTQYF.

The J gene is TRBJ1-3, the V gene TRBV14; D gene unclear. Germline values: CDR1 SGHDN, CDR2 FVKESK. The CDR3 extends over 18 amino acids. V was cut by 0 bases and J by 0 bases, with 15 bases left in between. DNA for the CDR3: TGTGCCAGCAGCCAAGAGAAGGACCGCTCTAGCTCTGGAAACACCATATATTTT. It codes for CASSQEKDRSSSGNTIYF.

The chain carries TRBV5-5 and TRBJ2-6; D perhaps matches TRBD1 (5 bases). The CDR3 contains 19 residues. Trimming left V 3 bases short and J 0 bases short, with 19 bases between. Germline V gene data show CDR1 as SGHKS and CDR2 as YYEKEE (reference sequence). The CDR3: CASSSIVAPGSSGANVLTF. CDR3 coding DNA: TGTGCCAGCAGCTCGATCGTGGCACCAGGGTCCTCTGGGGCCAACGTCCTGACTTTC.